The 10 T cell receptor beta chains given below trace back to one sample, sequenced in a study of Ad26.COV2.S vaccination and SARS-CoV-2 variants. Some clones are missing from TCRdb's copy, which holds only in-frame ones; the method was immunoSEQ multiplex PCR. The profile covers 300,000 to 400,000 clones, with about 87% appearing a single time and approximately 5.9% taken by the ten largest. As for treatment: 15 to 20 received Ad26.COV2.S at low or high dose, single or two shots; several received placebo; per-sample allocation not given. Samples analyzed were those drawn on day 63 after the first vaccine or placebo injection. Source: peripheral blood, taken in a trial of Ad26.COV2.S vaccine versus placebo. These receptors originate from a person between 18 and 65 years old who received the Ad26.COV2.S COVID-19 vaccine or a placebo.

The chain joins TRBV9 to TRBJ2-5, with D tentatively TRBD1 (5 bases). This CDR3 is 14 amino acids long. In germline, CDR1 is SGDLS, CDR2 YYNGEE. Trimming left V 0 bases short and J 4 bases short, with 10 bases between. The CDR3 sequence is CASSVAAGPETQYF. CDR3 sequence (DNA): TGTGCCAGCAGCGTAGCGGCAGGGCCAGAGACCCAGTACTTC. The full variable domain, completed using reference TRBV9 and TRBJ2-5, is DSGVTQTPKHLITATGQRVTLRCSPRSGDLSVYWYQQSLDQGLQFLIQYYNGEERAKGNILERFSAQQFPDLHSELNLSSLELGDSALYFCASSVAAGPETQYFGPGTRLLVL.

In this sample, this clone turned up many times. The V gene is TRBV7-2, the J gene TRBJ2-6, with D perhaps given as TRBD1 or TRBD2 (5 bases each). The CDR3 runs 17 residues. V was pared by 5 bases and J by 0 bases, with 14 bases between. Germline V gene data show CDR1 as SGHTA and CDR2 as FQGNSA. Written as DNA, the CDR3 is TGTGCCAGCAGCCTAGGGACGCTGAGCTCTGGGGCCAACGTCCTGACTTTC. It yields the protein CASSLGTLSSGANVLTF.

V gene TRBV27 combines with J gene TRBJ2-7; D unresolved. Trimming took off 5 bases at V and 5 bases at J, with 19 bases between the two ends. Per the germline V gene, CDR1 is MNHEY and CDR2 is SMNVEV (reference sequence). The CDR3 runs 15 residues. CDR3 region: CASSPETYRRNEQYF. CDR3 coding DNA: TGTGCCAGCAGTCCCGAGACTTACAGACGTAACGAGCAGTACTTC.

This chain joins TRBV6-5 and TRBJ2-1, with D possibly matching TRBD1 (5 bases). Germline assignment: CDR1 MNHEY and CDR2 SVGAGI. CDR3 length equals 15 residues. The V and J ends lost 4 bases and 8 bases respectively, with 18 bases between them. The CDR3 region is CASSSARVRSDEQFF. The CDR3 DNA follows: TGTGCCAGCAGTTCGGCCAGGGTCAGGTCAGATGAGCAGTTCTTC.

This sequence joins TRBV29-1 and TRBJ2-6; 8 nucleotides line up with TRBD1. The CDR3 has 16 residues. The germline gives CDR1 SQVTM, CDR2 ANQGSEA. Trimming at V came to 5 bases and at J to 0 bases, leaving 6 bases not matched to a gene. The CDR3 spells CSVTTGELSGANVLTF. DNA of the CDR3: TGCAGCGTTACGACAGGGGAGCTCTCTGGGGCCAACGTCCTGACTTTC.

The gene calls are TRBV28 and TRBJ2-2; 7 nucleotides align to TRBD1. The trim removed 6 bases at V and 6 bases at J, leaving 7 bases unmatched. The V gene's germline CDR1 is MDHEN and CDR2 SYDVKM. The CDR3 is made up of 14 amino acids. DNA of the CDR3: TGTGCCAGCAGCCGGACAGGATTATCCGGGGAGCTGTTTTTT. As protein: CASSRTGLSGELFF.

J is TRBJ2-1 and V is TRBV11-2; D is ambiguous. The V end lost 4 bases, the J end lost 4 bases, and 8 bases lay between the germline ends. The CDR3 consists of 13 residues. CDR1 and CDR2 (germline): SGHAT, FQNNGV. The CDR3 bases are TGTGCCAGCAGCTCGGCGCGGTACAATGAGCAGTTCTTC. Translated: CASSSARYNEQFF.

The DNA for the CDR3 is TGTGCCAGCAGCTCCCTTGGGGGGCTCGGCTACACCTTC. Amino acids: CASSSLGGLGYTF. The V gene is TRBV5-5, the J gene TRBJ1-2; weak D call: TRBD1 (6 bases). Trimming pared 3 bases from V and 8 bases from J, leaving 14 bases between. CDR3 length: 13 amino acids. Germline V CDR1 and CDR2: SGHKS, YYEKEE (reference sequence).

This clone occurred a few times. The V and J genes are TRBV6-2 or TRBV6-3 and TRBJ2-5, with 7 bases lining up with TRBD1. This CDR3 spans 14 amino acids. Germline V gives CDR1 MNHEY, CDR2 SVGEGT. V lost 5 bases to trimming and J lost 3 bases; unmatched junction nucleotides: 6. CDR3 amino acids: CASSTGTAEETQYF. The CDR3 coding sequence is TGTGCCAGCAGTACCGGGACAGCTGAAGAGACCCAGTACTTC.

The genes are TRBV2 and TRBJ1-5; 9 bases line up with TRBD1. The CDR3 runs to 15 residues. Trimming removed 8 bases from V and 4 bases from J; junction bases left unmatched: 9. Germline CDR1 and CDR2: SNHLY and FYNNEI. The CDR3 is CASGGQGGGNQPQHF. CDR3 DNA sequence: TGTGCCAGCGGGGGACAGGGAGGGGGTAATCAGCCCCAGCATTTT.